The 9 T cell receptor beta chains in this list originate from one sample, sequenced in a study of blood T cell repertoires in COVID-19 (TCRdb year 2020). Library construction relied on the immunoSEQ multiplex PCR assay. TCRdb re-hosts the immuneACCESS table, in-frame sequences only. Its copies lack some clones; in the studies checked, an unresolved V gene accounts for under half of them, and the cause for the rest is not known. This sample lists around 220,000 clones; 80% to 90% were detected once. Roughly 4.5% of the sample belongs to the ten largest clones. Sequencing was performed on peripheral blood. The receptors originated from a man aged 50 or older with acute or convalescent COVID-19.

The V gene is TRBV9, the J gene TRBJ2-3; D possibly corresponds to TRBD1 (5 bases). The germline V and J ends were trimmed by 3 bases and 1 base, with 9 bases remaining between them. CDR1 and CDR2 (germline): SGDLS, YYNGEE. The CDR3 sequence is 14 residues long. CDR3 coding DNA: TGTGCCAGCAGCGCTCCAGGGCGCACAGATACGCAGTATTTT. It yields the protein CASSAPGRTDTQYF.

This clone was seen just once. The V call is TRBV4-1, the J call TRBJ2-1; weak D call: TRBD2 (6 bases). V dropped 1 base and J dropped 4 bases, with 8 bases sitting between them. CDR1 and CDR2 (germline): MGHRA, YSYEKL. The CDR3 runs to 14 residues. Here the CDR3 reads CASSQVAGYNEQFF. The CDR3 DNA follows: TGCGCCAGCAGCCAAGTGGCGGGGTACAATGAGCAGTTCTTC.

The CDR3: CASGGPGFETQYF. The CDR3 nucleotides are TGTGCTAGTGGTGGCCCAGGGTTTGAGACCCAGTACTTC. The gene calls are TRBV12-5 and TRBJ2-5, with D maybe TRBD1 (5 bases). V was shortened by 5 bases and J by 5 bases, with 12 bases between the two germline ends. Germline loops: CDR1 LGHNT, CDR2 FRNRAP. The CDR3 loop spans 13 amino acids.

This sequence joins TRBV5-1 and TRBJ2-2; 13 bases line up with TRBD2. V lost 2 bases, J lost 6 bases, and 4 bases stayed unmatched. The germline CDR1 and CDR2 sequences are SGHRS and YFSETQ. The CDR3 runs to 16 residues. In DNA, the CDR3 is TGCGCCAGCAGCTTATGGACTAGCGGGGGTTCCGGGGAGCTGTTTTTT. Translation: CASSLWTSGGSGELFF.

The rearrangement joins TRBV18 to TRBJ1-2; 7 bases map to TRBD1. V lost 6 bases, J lost 6 bases, and 4 bases stayed unmatched. The germline gives CDR1 KGHSH, CDR2 LQKENI. The CDR3 runs to 12 residues. The CDR3 coding sequence is TGTGCCAGCTCCCGCAGGGGGGATGGCTACACCTTC. Its protein product is CASSRRGDGYTF.

This clone appeared a few times. The gene calls are TRBV6-5 and TRBJ1-6; weak D call: TRBD1 (5 bases). V dropped 6 bases and J dropped 10 bases, with 16 bases sitting between them. Germline V gene data show CDR1 as MNHEY and CDR2 as SVGAGI. The CDR3 contains 14 residues. The CDR3 DNA is TGTGCCAGCAGGTTGGACACTGGGGCATCACCCCTCCACTTT. It codes for CASRLDTGASPLHF.

The V and J genes are TRBV11-2 and TRBJ1-1, with 8 bases aligning to TRBD1. Trimming at V came to 5 bases and at J to 7 bases, leaving 12 bases not matched to a gene. CDR3 size: 15 residues. Germline-derived CDR1 and CDR2 are SGHAT and FQNNGV. CDR3: CASSPRQGSIGEAFF. CDR3 coding DNA: TGTGCCAGCAGCCCCCGACAGGGGTCGATAGGTGAAGCTTTCTTT.

The CDR3 loop reads CASSPVSNRGRMNTEAFF. For the CDR3, the DNA is TGTGCCAGCTCACCTGTGTCCAATAGGGGGCGAATGAACACTGAAGCTTTCTTT. V gene TRBV18 combines with J gene TRBJ1-1, with 7 bases lining up with TRBD1. J was trimmed by 0 bases and V by 3 bases; bases with no gene match: 13. The CDR3 is 18 residues long. The V gene's germline CDR1 is KGHSH and CDR2 LQKENI.

The V gene is TRBV3-1 (or the pseudogene TRBV3-2), the J gene TRBJ1-2, with D maybe TRBD1 (5 bases). CDR1 and CDR2 from the germline V gene are LGHDT and YNNKEL (reference sequence). This CDR3 is built from 14 residues. The V and J ends lost 4 bases and 7 bases respectively, with 16 bases between them. CDR3 amino acids: CASSLYDSPSGYTF. CDR3 nucleotide sequence: TGTGCCAGCAGCCTATATGACAGTCCTTCTGGCTACACCTTC.